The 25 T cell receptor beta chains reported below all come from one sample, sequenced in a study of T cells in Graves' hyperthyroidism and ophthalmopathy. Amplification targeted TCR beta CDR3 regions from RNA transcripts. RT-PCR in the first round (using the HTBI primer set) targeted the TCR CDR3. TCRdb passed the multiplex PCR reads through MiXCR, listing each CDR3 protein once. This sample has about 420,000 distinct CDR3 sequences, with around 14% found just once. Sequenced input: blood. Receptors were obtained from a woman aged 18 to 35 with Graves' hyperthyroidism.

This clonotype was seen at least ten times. The CDR3 here is CASSPRTGVHLGYTF. Here the CDR3 DNA reads TGTGCCAGCTCACCACGGACAGGCGTTCACCTTGGCTACACCTTC. This rearrangement joins TRBV18 to TRBJ1-2; 7 bases fit TRBD1. Germline-derived CDR1 and CDR2 are KGHSH and LQKENI. The trim removed 1 base at V and 7 bases at J, leaving 9 bases unmatched. This CDR3 is 15 amino acids long. The full variable domain, with the rest looked up from reference TRBV18 and TRBJ1-2, is NAGVMQNPRHLVRRRGQEARLRCSPMKGHSHVYWYRQLPEEGLKFMVYLQKENIIDESGMPKERFSAEFPKEGPSILRIQQVVRGDSAAYFCASSPRTGVHLGYTFGSGTRLTVV.

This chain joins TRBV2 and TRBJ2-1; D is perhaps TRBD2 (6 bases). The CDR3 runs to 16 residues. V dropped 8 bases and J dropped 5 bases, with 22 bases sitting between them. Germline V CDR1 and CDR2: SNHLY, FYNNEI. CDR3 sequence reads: CASFAGRLAVHNEQFF. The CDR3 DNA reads TGTGCCAGCTTCGCGGGGCGTCTAGCAGTCCACAATGAGCAGTTCTTC.

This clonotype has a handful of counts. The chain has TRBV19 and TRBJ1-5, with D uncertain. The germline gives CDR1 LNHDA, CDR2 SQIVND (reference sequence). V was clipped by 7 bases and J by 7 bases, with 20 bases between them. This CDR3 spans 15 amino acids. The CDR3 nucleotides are TGTGCCAGTATCAGACGGGGAGGGTTTATGCAGCCCCAGCATTTT. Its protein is CASIRRGGFMQPQHF.

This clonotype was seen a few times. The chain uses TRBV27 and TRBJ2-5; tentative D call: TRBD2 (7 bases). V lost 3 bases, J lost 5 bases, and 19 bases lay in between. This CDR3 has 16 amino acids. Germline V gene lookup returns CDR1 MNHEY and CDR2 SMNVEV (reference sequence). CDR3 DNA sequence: TGTGCCAGCAGTTTGGGCCGGGGGGCCCCGCGGGAGACCCAGTACTTC. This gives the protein CASSLGRGAPRETQYF.

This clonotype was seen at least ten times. CDR3 sequence reads: CASSPTRLTDTQYF. CDR3 DNA: TGTGCCAGCAGCCCGACTAGGTTGACAGATACGCAGTATTTT. J is TRBJ2-3 and V is TRBV27, with D possibly TRBD2 on 6 matching bases. From germline, CDR1 is MNHEY and CDR2 SMNVEV (reference sequence). This CDR3 is 14 amino acids long. Trimming stripped 6 bases from V and 3 bases from J, with 13 bases between.

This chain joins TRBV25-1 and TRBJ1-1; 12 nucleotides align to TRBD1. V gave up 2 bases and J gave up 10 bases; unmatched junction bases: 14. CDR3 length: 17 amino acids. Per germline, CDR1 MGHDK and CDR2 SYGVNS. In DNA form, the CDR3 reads TGTGCCAGCAGTGAAGGTTCTGGGACAGGGGGCGCGGGCGGAGCTTTCTTT. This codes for CASSEGSGTGGAGGAFF.

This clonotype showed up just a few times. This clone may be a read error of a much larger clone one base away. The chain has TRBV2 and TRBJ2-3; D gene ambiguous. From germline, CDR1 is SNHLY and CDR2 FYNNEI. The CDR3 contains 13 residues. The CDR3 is CASSVMNTDTRYF. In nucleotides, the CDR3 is TGTGCCAGCAGTGTAATGAACACAGATACGCGGTATTTT.

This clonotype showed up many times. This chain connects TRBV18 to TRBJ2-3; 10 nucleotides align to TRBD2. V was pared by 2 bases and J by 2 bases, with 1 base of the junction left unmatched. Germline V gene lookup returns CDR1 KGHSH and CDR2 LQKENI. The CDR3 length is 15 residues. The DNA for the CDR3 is TGTGCCAGCTCACCAACTAGCGGGGACACAGATACGCAGTATTTT. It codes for CASSPTSGDTDTQYF. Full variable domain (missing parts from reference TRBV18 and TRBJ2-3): NAGVMQNPRHLVRRRGQEARLRCSPMKGHSHVYWYRQLPEEGLKFMVYLQKENIIDESGMPKERFSAEFPKEGPSILRIQQVVRGDSAAYFCASSPTSGDTDTQYFGPGTRLTVL.

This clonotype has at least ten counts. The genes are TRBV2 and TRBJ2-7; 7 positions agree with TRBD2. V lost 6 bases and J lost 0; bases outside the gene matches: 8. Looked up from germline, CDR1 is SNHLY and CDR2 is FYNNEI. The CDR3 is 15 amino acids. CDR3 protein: CASSVTSLSSYEQYF. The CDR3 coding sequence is TGTGCCAGCAGCGTGACTAGCTTGAGCTCCTACGAGCAGTACTTC.

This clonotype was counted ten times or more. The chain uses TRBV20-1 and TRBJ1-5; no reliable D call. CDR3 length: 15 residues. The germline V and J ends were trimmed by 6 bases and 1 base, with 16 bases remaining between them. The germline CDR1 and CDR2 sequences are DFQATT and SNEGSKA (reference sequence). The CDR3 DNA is TGCAGTGCCCCCCAAGCGGGTGGCAGCAATCAGCCCCAGCATTTT. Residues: CSAPQAGGSNQPQHF.

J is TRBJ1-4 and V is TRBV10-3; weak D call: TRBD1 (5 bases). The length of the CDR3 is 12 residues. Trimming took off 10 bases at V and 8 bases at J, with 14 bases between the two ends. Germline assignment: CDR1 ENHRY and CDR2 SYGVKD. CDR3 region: CASSLKGEKLFF. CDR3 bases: TGTGCCAGCAGCTTGAAGGGGGAAAAACTGTTTTTT.

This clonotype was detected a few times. CDR3 sequence: CASSRSGNSPLHF. CDR3 sequence (DNA): TGTGCCAGCAGCCGCTCGGGTAATTCACCCCTCCACTTT. The chain is built from TRBV5-5 and TRBJ1-6; D is uncertain. Germline loops: CDR1 SGHKS, CDR2 YYEKEE (reference sequence). V lost 4 bases and J lost 6, with 8 bases in between. The CDR3 covers 13 residues.

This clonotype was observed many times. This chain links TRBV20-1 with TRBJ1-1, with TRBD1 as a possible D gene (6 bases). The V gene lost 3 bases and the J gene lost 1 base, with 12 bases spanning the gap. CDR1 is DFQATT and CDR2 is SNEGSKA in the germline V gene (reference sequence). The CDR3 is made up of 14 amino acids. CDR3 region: CSASFGGRNTEAFF. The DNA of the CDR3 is TGCAGTGCTAGTTTTGGGGGCAGGAACACTGAAGCTTTCTTT.

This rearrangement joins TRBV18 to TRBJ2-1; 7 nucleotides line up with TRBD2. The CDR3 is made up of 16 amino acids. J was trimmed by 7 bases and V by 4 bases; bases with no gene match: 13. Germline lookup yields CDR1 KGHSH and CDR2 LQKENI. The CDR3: CASSLPGGRGSNEQFF. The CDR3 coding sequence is TGTGCCAGCTCACTGCCGGGGGGTCGGGGGTCAAATGAGCAGTTCTTC. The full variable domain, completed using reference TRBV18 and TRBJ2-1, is NAGVMQNPRHLVRRRGQEARLRCSPMKGHSHVYWYRQLPEEGLKFMVYLQKENIIDESGMPKERFSAEFPKEGPSILRIQQVVRGDSAAYFCASSLPGGRGSNEQFFGPGTRLTVL.

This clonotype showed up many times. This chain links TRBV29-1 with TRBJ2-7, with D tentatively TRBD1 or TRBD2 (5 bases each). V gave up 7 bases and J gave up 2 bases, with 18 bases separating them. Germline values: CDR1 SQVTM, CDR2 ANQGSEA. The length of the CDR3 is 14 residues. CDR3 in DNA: TGCAGCGATCTACAACCGGGACCGACCTACGAGCAGTACTTC. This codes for CSDLQPGPTYEQYF.

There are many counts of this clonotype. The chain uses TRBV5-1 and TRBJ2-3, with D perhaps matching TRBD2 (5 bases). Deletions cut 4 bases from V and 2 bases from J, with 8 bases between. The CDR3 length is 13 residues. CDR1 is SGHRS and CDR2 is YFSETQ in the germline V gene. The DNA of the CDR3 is TGCGCCAGCAGCAGGACTGACACAGATACGCAGTATTTT. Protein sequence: CASSRTDTDTQYF.

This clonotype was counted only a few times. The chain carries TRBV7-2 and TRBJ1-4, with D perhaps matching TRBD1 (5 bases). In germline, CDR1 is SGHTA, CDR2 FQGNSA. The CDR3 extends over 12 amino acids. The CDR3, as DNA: TGTGCGTCCTGCAGGGTGGGTGAAAAACTGTTTTTT. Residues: CASCRVGEKLFF.

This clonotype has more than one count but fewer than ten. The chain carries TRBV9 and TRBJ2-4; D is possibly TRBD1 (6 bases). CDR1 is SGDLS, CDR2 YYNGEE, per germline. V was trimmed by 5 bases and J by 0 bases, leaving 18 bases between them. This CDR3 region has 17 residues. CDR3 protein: CASRIKTGQLAKNIQYF. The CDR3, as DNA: TGTGCCAGCAGGATTAAGACAGGCCAATTAGCCAAAAACATTCAGTACTTC.

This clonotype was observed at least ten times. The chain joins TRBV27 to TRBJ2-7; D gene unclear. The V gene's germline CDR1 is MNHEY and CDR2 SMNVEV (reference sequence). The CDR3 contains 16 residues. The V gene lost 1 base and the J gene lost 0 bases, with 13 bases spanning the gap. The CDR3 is CASSLYVQLSSYEQYF. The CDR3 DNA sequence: TGTGCCAGCAGTTTATACGTGCAGCTAAGCTCCTACGAGCAGTACTTC.

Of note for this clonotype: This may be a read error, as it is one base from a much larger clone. The CDR3 loop reads CASSPRTGVTDTRYF. Written as DNA, the CDR3 is TGTGCCAGCTCACCTAGGACAGGAGTCACAGATACGCGGTATTTT. The rearrangement joins TRBV18 to TRBJ2-3; 7 bases are a match to TRBD1. The CDR3 contains 15 residues. Germline V lookup: CDR1 KGHSH, CDR2 LQKENI.

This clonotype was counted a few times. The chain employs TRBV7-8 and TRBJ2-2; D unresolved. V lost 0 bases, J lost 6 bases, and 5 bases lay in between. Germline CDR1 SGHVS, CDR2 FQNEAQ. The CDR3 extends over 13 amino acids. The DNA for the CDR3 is TGTGCCAGCAGCTTAGCAGGGCCCGGGGAGCTGTTTTTT. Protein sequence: CASSLAGPGELFF.

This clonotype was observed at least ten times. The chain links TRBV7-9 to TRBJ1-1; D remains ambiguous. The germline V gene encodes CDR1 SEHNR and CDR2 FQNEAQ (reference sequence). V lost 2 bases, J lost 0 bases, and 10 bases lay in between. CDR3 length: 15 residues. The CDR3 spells CASSLSFSMNTEAFF. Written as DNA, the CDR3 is TGTGCCAGCAGCTTAAGTTTTAGCATGAACACTGAAGCTTTCTTT.

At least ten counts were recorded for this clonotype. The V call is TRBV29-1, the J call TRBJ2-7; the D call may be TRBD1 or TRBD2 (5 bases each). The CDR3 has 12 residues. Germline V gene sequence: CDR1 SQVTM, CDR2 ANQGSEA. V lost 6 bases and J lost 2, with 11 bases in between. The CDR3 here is CSVRPGPYEQYF. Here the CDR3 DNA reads TGCAGCGTCCGACCGGGACCCTACGAGCAGTACTTC.

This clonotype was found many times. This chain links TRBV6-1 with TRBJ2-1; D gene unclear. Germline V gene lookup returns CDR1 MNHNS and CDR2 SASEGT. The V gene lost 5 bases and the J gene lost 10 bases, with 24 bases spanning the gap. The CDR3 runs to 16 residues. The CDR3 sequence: CASSYRLTADPDEQFF. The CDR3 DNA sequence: TGTGCCAGCAGTTACCGCCTGACGGCGGACCCTGACGAGCAGTTCTTC.

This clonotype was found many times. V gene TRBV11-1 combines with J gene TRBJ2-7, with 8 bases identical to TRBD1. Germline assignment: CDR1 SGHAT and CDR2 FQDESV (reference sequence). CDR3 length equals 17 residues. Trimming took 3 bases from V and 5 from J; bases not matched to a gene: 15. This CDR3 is CASSLFFVRQGKNEQYF. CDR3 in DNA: TGTGCCAGCAGCTTGTTTTTCGTGAGACAGGGGAAAAACGAGCAGTACTTC.